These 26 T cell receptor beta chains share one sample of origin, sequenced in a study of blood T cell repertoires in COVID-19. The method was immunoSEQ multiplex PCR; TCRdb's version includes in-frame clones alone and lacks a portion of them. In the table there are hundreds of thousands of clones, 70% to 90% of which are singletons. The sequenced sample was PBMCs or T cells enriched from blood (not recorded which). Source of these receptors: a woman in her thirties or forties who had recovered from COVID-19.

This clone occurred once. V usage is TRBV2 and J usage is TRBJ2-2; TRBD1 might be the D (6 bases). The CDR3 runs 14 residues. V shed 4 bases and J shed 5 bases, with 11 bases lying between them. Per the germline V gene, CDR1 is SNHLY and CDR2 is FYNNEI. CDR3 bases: TGTGCCAGCAGTGGCCAGGGGATTACCGGGGAGCTGTTTTTT. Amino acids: CASSGQGITGELFF.

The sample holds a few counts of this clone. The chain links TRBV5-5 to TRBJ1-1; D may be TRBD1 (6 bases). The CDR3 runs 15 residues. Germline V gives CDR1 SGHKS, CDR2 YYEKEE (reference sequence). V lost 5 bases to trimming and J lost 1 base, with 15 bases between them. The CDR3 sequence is CASSLSRGSNTEAFF. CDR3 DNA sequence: TGTGCCAGCAGTTTGTCCAGGGGATCGAACACTGAAGCTTTCTTT.

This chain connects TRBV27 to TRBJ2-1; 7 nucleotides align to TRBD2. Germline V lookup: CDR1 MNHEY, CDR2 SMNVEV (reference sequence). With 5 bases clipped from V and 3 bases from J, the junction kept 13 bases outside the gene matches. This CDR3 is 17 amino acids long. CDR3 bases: TGTGCCAGCAGTACTACTCGAACTGGACTAGTCTACAATGAGCAGTTCTTC. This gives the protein CASSTTRTGLVYNEQFF.

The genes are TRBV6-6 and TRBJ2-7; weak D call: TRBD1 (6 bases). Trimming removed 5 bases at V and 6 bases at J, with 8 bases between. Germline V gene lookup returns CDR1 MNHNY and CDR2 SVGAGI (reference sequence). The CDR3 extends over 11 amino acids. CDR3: CASSHRAEQYF. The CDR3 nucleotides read TGTGCCAGCAGTCACAGGGCCGAGCAGTACTTC.

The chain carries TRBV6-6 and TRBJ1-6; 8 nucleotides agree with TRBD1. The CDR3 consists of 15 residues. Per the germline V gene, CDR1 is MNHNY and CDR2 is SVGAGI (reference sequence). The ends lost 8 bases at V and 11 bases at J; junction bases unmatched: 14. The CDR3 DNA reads TGTGCCAGCGCCATCGCTGGACAGGGACAGACACCCCTCCACTTT. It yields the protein CASAIAGQGQTPLHF.

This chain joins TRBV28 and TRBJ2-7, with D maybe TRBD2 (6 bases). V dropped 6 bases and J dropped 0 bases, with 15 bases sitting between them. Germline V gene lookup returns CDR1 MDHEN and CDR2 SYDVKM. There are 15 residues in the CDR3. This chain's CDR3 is CASRLGLSPSYEQYF. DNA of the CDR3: TGTGCCAGCAGGCTCGGACTATCACCCTCCTACGAGCAGTACTTC.

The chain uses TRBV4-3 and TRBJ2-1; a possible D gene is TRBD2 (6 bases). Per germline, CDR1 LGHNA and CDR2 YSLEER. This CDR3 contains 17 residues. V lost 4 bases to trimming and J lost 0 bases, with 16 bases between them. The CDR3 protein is CASSRSGYGSSYNEQFF. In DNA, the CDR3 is TGCGCCAGCAGCCGTAGCGGTTACGGGAGCTCCTACAATGAGCAGTTCTTC.

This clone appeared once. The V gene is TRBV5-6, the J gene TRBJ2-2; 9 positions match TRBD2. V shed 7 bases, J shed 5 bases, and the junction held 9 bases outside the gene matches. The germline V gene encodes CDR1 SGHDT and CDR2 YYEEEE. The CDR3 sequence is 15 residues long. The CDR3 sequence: CASGLAGDRTGELFF. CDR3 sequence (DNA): TGTGCCAGCGGATTAGCGGGAGATCGGACCGGGGAGCTGTTTTTT.

The CDR3 sequence: CASPAGSGLFTGELFF. The CDR3 DNA reads as TGTGCCAGCCCTGCGGGGTCGGGACTTTTTACCGGGGAGCTGTTTTTT. The chain links TRBV7-9 to TRBJ2-2, with D perhaps TRBD2 (6 bases). The V and J ends lost 8 bases and 5 bases respectively, with 21 bases between them. Germline lookup yields CDR1 SEHNR and CDR2 FQNEAQ (reference sequence). CDR3 length: 16 residues.

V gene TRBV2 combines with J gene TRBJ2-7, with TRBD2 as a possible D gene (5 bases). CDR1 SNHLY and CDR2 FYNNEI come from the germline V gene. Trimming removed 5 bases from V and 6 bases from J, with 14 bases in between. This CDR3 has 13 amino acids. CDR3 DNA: TGTGCCAGCAGTTTTACTAGACCGGCCGAGCAGTACTTC. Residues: CASSFTRPAEQYF. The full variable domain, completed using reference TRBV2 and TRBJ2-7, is EPEVTQTPSHQVTQMGQEVILRCVPISNHLYFYWYRQILGQKVEFLVSFYNNEISEKSEIFDDQFSVERPDGSNFTLKIRSTKLEDSAMYFCASSFTRPAEQYFGPGTRLTVT.

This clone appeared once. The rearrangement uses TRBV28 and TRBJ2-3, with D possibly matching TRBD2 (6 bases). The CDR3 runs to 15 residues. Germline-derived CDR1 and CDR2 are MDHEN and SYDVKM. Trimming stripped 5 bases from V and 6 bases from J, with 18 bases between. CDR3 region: CASSLPGLGTDTQYF. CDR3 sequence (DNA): TGTGCCAGCAGTCTGCCGGGACTGGGGACTGATACGCAGTATTTT.

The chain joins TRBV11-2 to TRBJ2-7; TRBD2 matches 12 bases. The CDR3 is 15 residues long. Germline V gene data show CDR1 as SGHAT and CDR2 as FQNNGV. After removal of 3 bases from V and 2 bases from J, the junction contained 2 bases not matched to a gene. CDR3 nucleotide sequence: TGTGCCAGCAGCTTCCTAGCGGGAGGGGCCTACGAGCAGTACTTC. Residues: CASSFLAGGAYEQYF.

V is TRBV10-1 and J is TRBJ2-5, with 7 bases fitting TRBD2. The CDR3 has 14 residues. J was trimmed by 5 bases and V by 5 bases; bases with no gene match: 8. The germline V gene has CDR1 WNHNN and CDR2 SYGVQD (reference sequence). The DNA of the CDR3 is TGCGCCAGCAGTTCGGCCACTAGCGTGGAGACCCAGTACTTC. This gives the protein CASSSATSVETQYF.

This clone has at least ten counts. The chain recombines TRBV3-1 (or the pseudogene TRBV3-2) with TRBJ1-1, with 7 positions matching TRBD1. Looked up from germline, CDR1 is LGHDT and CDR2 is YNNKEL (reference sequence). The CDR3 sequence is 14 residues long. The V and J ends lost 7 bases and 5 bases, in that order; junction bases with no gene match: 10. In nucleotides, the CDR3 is TGTGCCAGCACCTGGGCTACAGGGGAGACTGAAGCTTTCTTT. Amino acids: CASTWATGETEAFF.

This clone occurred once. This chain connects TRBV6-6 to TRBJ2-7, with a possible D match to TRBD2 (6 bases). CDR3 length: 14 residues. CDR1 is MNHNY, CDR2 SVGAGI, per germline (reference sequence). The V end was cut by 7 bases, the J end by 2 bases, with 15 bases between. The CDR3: CASTTAGPPYEQYF. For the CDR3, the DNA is TGTGCCAGCACCACCGCGGGGCCCCCCTACGAGCAGTACTTC.

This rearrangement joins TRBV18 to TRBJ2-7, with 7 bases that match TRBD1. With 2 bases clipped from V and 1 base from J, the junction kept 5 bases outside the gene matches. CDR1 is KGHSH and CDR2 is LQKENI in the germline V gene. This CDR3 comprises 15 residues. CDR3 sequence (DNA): TGTGCCAGCTCACCAAGGAAGGACAGGTCCTACGAGCAGTACTTC. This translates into CASSPRKDRSYEQYF.

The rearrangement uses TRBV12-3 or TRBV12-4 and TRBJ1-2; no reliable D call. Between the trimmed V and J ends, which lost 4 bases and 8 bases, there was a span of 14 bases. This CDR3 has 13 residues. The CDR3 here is CASSSRGSTGYTF. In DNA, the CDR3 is TGTGCCAGCAGTTCCCGTGGTAGCACAGGCTACACCTTC.

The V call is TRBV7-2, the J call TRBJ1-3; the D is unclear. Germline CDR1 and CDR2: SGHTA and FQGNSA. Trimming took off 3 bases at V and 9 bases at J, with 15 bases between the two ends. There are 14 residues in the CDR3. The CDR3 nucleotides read TGTGCCAGCAGCTTTTCGACCTCACTAGGCACCATATATTTT. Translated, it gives CASSFSTSLGTIYF. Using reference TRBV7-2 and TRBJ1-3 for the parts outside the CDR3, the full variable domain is GAGVSQSPSNKVTEKGKDVELRCDPISGHTALYWYRQSLGQGLEFLIYFQGNSAPDKSGLPSDRFSAERTGGSVSTLTIQRTQQEDSAVYLCASSFSTSLGTIYFGEGSWLTVV.

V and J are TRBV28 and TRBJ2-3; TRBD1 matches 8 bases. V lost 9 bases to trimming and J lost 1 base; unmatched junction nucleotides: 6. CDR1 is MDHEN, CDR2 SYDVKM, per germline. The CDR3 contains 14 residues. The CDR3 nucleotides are TGTGCCAGTTTATCGGACAGGGGCACAGATACGCAGTATTTT. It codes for CASLSDRGTDTQYF.

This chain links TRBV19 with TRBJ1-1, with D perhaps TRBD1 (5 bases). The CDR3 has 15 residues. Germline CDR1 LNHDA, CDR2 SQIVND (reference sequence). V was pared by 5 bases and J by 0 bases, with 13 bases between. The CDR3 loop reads CASSASGLLNTEAFF. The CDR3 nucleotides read TGTGCCAGTAGTGCCTCGGGACTCCTGAACACTGAAGCTTTCTTT.

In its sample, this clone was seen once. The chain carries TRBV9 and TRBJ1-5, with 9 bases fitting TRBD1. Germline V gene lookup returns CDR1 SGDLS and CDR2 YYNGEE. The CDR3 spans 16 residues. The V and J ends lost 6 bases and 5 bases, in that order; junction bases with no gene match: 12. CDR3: CASKGTGFSSHQPQHF. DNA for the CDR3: TGTGCCAGCAAAGGGACAGGGTTCAGTTCACATCAGCCCCAGCATTTT.

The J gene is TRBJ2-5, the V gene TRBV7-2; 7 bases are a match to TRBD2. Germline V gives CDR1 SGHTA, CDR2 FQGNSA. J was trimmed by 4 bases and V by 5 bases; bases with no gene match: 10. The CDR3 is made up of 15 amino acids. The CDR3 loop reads CASSKYGTTSETQYF. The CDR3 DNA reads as TGTGCCAGCAGCAAGTACGGGACTACCTCAGAGACCCAGTACTTC.

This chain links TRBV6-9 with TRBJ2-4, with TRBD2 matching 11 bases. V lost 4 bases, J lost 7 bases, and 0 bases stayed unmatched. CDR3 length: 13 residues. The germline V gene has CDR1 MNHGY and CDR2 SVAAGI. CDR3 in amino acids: CASSLAGGNIQYF. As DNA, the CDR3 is TGTGCCAGCAGTTTAGCGGGAGGGAACATTCAGTACTTC.

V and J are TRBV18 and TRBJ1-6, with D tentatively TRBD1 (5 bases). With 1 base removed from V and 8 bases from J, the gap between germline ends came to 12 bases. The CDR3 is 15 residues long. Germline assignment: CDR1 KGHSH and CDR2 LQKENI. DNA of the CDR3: TGTGCCAGCTCACCACTACAAGGGGAGGATTCACCCCTCCACTTT. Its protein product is CASSPLQGEDSPLHF.

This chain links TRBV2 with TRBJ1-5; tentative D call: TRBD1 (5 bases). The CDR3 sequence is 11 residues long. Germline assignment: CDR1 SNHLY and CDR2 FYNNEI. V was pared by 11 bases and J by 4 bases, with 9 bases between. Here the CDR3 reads CAGGLNQPQHF. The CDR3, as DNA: TGTGCCGGGGGGTTAAATCAGCCCCAGCATTTT.

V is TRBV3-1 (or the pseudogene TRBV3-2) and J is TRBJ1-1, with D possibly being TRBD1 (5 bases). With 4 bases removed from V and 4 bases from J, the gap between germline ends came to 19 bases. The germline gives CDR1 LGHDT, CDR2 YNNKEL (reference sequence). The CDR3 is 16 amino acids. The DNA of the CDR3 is TGTGCCAGCAGCCGGGGGGAATGTCTCCCGCTCACTGAAGCTTTCTTT. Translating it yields CASSRGECLPLTEAFF.